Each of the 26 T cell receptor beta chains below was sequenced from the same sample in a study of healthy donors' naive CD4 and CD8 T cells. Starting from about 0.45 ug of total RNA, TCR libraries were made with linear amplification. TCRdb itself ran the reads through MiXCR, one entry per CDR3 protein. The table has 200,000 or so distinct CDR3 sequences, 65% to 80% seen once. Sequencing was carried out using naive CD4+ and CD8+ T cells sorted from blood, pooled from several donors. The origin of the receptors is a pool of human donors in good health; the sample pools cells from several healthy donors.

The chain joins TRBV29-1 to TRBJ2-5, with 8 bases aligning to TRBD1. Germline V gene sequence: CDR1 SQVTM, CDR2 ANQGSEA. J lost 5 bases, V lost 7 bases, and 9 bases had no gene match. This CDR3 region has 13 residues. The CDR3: CSGGQGRGETQYF. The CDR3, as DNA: TGCAGCGGCGGACAGGGCAGGGGGGAGACCCAGTACTTC.

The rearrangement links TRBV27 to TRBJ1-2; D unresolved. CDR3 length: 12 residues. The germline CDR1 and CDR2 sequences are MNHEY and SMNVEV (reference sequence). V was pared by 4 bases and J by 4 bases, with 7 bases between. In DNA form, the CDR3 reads TGTGCCAGCAGTTCTGGCGGCTATGGCTACACCTTC. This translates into CASSSGGYGYTF.

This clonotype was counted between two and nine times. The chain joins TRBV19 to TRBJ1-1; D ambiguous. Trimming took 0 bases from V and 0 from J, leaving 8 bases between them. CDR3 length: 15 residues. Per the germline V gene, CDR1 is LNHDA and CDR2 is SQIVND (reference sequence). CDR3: CASSIDPLMNTEAFF. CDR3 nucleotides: TGTGCCAGTAGTATAGACCCCCTTATGAACACTGAAGCTTTCTTT.

CDR3 nucleotide sequence: TGCAGCGTTGAAGCGGGACAGGGACGGACCCAGTACTTC. Protein product: CSVEAGQGRTQYF. The chain couples TRBV29-1 to TRBJ2-5; 9 bases map to TRBD1. V lost 1 base to trimming and J lost 7 bases; unmatched junction nucleotides: 4. This CDR3 is built from 13 residues. The germline V gene has CDR1 SQVTM and CDR2 ANQGSEA.

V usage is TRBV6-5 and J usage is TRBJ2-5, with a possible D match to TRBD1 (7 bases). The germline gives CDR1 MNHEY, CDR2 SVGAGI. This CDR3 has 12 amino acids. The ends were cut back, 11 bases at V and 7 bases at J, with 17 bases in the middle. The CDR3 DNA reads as TGTGCCGCGGGACAGTGGGAAACGACCCAGTACTTC. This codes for CAAGQWETTQYF.

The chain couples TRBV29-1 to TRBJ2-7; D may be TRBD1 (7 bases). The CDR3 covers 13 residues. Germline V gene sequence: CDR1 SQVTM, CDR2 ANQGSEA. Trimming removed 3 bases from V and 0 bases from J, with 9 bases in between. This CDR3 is CSVEEGASYEQYF. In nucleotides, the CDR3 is TGCAGCGTTGAGGAGGGGGCCTCCTACGAGCAGTACTTC.

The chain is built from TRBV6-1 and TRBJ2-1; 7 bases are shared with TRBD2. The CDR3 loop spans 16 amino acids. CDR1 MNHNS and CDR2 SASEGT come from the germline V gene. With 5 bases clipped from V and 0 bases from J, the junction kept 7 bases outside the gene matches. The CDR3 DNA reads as TGTGCCAGCAGTCATACTAGCGTCAGCTCCTACAATGAGCAGTTCTTC. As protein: CASSHTSVSSYNEQFF.

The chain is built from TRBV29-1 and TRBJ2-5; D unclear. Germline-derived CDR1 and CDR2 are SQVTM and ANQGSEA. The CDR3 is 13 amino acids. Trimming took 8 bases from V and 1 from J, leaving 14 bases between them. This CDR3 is CSFRTGIQETQYF. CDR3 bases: TGCAGCTTCCGCACTGGGATCCAAGAGACCCAGTACTTC. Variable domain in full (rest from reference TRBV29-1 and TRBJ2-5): SAVISQKPSRDICQRGTSLTIQCQVDSQVTMMFWYRQQPGQSLTLIATANQGSEATYESGFVIDKFPISRPNLTFSTLTVSNMSPEDSSIYLCSFRTGIQETQYFGPGTRLLVL.

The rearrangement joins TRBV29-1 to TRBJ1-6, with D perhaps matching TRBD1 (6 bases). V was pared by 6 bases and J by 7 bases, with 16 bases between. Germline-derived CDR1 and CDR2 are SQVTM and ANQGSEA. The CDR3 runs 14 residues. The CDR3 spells CSVLTGGENSPLHF. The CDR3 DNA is TGCAGCGTCTTAACTGGGGGCGAGAATTCACCCCTCCACTTT.

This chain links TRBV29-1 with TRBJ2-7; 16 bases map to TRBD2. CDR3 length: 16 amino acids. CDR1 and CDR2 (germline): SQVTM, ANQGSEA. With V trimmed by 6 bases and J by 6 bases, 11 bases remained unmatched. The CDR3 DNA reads TGCAGCGTACCCGGGACTAGCGGGAGGGCTAACGGCGAGCAGTACTTC. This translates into CSVPGTSGRANGEQYF.

The CDR3 DNA is TGCAGCGTTGTTCGTTTTGAGGACAGAGAAGCTTTCTTT. Amino acid sequence: CSVVRFEDREAFF. The rearrangement links TRBV29-1 to TRBJ1-1; D perhaps matches TRBD1 (6 bases). V was shortened by 4 bases and J by 8 bases, with 17 bases between the two germline ends. The CDR3 has 13 residues. The germline CDR1 and CDR2 sequences are SQVTM and ANQGSEA.

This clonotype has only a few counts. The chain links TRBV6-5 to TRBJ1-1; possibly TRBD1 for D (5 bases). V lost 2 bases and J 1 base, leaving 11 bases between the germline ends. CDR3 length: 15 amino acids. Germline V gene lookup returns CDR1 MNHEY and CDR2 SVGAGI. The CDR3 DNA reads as TGTGCCAGCAGTTACGAGGGGAGGGGGAACACTGAAGCTTTCTTT. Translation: CASSYEGRGNTEAFF.

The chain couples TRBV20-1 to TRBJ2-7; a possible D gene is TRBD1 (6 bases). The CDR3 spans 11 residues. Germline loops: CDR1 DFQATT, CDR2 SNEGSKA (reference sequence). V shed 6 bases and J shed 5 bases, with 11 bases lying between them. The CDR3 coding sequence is TGCAGTGCCCCTAGGGGGAACGAGCAGTACTTC. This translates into CSAPRGNEQYF.

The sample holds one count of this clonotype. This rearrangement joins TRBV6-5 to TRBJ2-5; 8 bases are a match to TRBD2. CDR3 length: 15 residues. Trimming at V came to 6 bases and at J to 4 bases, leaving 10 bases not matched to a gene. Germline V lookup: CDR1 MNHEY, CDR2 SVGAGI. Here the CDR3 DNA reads TGTGCCAGCAGGAGAGAGCGGGAGCCGGGAGAGACCCAGTACTTC. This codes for CASRREREPGETQYF.

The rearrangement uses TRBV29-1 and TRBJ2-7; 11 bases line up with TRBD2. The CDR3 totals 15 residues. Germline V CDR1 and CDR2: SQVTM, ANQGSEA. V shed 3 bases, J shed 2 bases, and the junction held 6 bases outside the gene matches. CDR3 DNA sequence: TGCAGCGTTGAGACCCGTAGCGGGAGGGCCTACGAGCAGTACTTC. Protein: CSVETRSGRAYEQYF.

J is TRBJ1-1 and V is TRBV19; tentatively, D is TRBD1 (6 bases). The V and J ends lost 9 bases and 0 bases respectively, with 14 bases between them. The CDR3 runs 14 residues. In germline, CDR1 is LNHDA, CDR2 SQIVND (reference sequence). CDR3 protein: CASSPGHLNTEAFF. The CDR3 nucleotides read TGTGCCAGCTCTCCGGGACACTTGAACACTGAAGCTTTCTTT.

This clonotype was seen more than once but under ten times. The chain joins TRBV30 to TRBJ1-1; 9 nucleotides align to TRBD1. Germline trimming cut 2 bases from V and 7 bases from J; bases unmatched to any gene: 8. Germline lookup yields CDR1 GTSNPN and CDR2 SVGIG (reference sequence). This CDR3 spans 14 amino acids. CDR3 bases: TGTGCCTGGAGTCGCTCCCGGGACAGGGTTGAAGCTTTCTTT. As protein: CAWSRSRDRVEAFF.

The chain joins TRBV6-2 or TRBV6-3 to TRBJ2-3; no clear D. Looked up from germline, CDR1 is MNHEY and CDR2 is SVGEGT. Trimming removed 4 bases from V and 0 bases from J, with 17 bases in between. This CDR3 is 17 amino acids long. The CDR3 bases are TGTGCCAGCAGTTTCGACCCGGGCCCTCCTAGCACAGATACGCAGTATTTT. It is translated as CASSFDPGPPSTDTQYF.

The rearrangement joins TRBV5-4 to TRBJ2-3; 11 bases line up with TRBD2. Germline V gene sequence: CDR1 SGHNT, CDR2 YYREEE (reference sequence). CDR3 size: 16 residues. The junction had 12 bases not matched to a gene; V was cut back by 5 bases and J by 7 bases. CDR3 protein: CASRGSLAGEGNTQYF. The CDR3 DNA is TGTGCCAGCAGGGGATCACTAGCGGGAGAAGGGAATACGCAGTATTTT.

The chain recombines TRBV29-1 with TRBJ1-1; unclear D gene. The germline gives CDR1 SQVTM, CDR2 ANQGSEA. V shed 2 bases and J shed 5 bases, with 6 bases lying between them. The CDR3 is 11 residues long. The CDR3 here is CSVELSTEAFF. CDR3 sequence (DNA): TGCAGCGTTGAACTTAGTACTGAAGCTTTCTTT. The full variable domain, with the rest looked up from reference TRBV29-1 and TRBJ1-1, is SAVISQKPSRDICQRGTSLTIQCQVDSQVTMMFWYRQQPGQSLTLIATANQGSEATYESGFVIDKFPISRPNLTFSTLTVSNMSPEDSSIYLCSVELSTEAFFGQGTRLTVV.

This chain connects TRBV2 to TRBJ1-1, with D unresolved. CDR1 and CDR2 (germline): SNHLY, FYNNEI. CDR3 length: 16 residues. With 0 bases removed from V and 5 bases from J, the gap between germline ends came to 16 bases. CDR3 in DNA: TGTGCCAGCAGTGAAGCCTCTCTAATGGGATGGACTGAAGCTTTCTTT. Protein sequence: CASSEASLMGWTEAFF.

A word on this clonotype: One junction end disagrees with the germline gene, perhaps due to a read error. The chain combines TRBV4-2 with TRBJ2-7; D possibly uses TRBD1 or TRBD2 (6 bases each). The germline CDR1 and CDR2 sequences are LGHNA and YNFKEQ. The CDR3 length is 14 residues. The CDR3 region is CASSHGGTSYEQYF. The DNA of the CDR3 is TGCGCCAGCAGCCACGGGGGCACATCCTACGAGCAGTACTTC.

The CDR3 protein is CASSDQTSGGETQYF. The CDR3 bases are TGTGCCAGCAGTGACCAGACTAGCGGGGGTGAGACCCAGTACTTC. V usage is TRBV6-6 and J usage is TRBJ2-5; TRBD2 matches at 12 bases. This CDR3 comprises 15 residues. Germline V CDR1 and CDR2: MNHNY, SVGAGI (reference sequence). J was trimmed by 5 bases and V by 5 bases; bases with no gene match: 6.

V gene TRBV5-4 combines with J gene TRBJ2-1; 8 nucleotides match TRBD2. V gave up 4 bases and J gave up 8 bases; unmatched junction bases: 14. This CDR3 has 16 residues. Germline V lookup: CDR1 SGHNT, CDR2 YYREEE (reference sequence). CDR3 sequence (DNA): TGTGCCAGCAGCCCCCTGGGTGGCGGGAGGCCCCATGAGCAGTTCTTC. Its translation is CASSPLGGGRPHEQFF.

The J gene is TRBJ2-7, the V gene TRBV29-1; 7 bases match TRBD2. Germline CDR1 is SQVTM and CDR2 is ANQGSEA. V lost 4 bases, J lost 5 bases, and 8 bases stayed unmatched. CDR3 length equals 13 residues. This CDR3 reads CSVAQRDFDEQYF. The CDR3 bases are TGCAGCGTTGCTCAGCGGGACTTCGACGAGCAGTACTTC.

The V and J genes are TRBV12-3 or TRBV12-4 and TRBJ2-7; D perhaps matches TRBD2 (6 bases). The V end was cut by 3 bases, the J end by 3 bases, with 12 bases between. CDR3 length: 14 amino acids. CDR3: CASSLGGKYYEQYF. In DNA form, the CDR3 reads TGTGCCAGCAGTTTGGGCGGGAAATACTACGAGCAGTACTTC.